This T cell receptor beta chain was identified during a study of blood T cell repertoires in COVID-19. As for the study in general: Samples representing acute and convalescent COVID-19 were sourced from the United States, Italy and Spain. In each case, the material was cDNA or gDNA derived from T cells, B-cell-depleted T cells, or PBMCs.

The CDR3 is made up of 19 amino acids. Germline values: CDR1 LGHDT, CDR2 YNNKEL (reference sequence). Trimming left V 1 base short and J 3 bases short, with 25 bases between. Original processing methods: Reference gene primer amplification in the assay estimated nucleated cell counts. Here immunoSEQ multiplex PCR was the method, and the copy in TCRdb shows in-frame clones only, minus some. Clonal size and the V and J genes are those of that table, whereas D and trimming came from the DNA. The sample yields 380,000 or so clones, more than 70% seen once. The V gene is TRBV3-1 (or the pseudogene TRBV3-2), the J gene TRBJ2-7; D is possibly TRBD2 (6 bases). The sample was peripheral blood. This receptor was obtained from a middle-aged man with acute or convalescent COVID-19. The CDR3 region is CASSQGRGLQIRRFYEQYF. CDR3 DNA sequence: TGTGCCAGCAGCCAAGGACGGGGACTCCAAATACGCAGGTTCTACGAGCAGTACTTC.